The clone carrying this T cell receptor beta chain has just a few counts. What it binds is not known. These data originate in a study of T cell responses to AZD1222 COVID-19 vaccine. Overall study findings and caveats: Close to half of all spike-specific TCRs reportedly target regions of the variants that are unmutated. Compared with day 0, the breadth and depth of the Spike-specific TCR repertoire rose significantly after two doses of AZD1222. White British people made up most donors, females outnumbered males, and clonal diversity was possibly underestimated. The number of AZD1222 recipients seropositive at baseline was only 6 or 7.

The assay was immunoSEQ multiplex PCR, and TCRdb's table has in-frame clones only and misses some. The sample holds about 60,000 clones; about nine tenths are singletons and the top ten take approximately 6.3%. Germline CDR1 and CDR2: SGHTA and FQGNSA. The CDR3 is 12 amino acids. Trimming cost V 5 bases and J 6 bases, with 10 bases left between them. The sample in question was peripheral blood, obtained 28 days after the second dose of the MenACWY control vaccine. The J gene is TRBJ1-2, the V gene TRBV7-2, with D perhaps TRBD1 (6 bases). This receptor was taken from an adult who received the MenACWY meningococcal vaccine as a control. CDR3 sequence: CASSRQGNGYTF. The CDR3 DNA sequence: TGTGCCAGCAGCCGCCAGGGGAATGGCTACACCTTC.